One sample yielded the 5 T cell receptor beta chains listed below, sequenced in a study of shared clonotypes between healthy human individuals. Assay used: immunoSEQ multiplex PCR; TCRdb lists only in-frame clones, some missing. This sample carries around 940,000 clones, 76% of them seen once, and the ten largest clones take approximately 1.5%. Sequencing was performed on memory CD4+ T cells sorted from blood. Subset reported: CD45RA-negative fraction. The receptors originated from a man aged 18-30 years in good health.

Here the CDR3 reads CSAGTGLGAFF. CDR3 bases: TGCAGTGCCGGGACTGGCCTGGGAGCTTTCTTT. The J gene is TRBJ1-1, the V gene TRBV20-1, with D maybe TRBD1 (5 bases). Germline V gives CDR1 DFQATT, CDR2 SNEGSKA (reference sequence). The CDR3 consists of 11 residues. Trimming took 6 bases from V and 10 from J, leaving 15 bases between them.

The chain carries TRBV30 and TRBJ1-4; D gene ambiguous. The germline V gene encodes CDR1 GTSNPN and CDR2 SVGIG (reference sequence). Trimming removed 4 bases from V and 5 bases from J, with 14 bases in between. The CDR3 is 14 amino acids. The CDR3 protein is CAWNQAGRNEKLFF. The CDR3 DNA follows: TGTGCCTGGAACCAGGCAGGCCGGAATGAAAAACTGTTTTTT.

This rearrangement joins TRBV7-3 to TRBJ1-1; 8 bases agree with TRBD1. V shed 5 bases, J shed 7 bases, and the junction held 24 bases outside the gene matches. The CDR3 extends over 19 amino acids. Germline V gene sequence: CDR1 SGHTA, CDR2 FQGTGA. The CDR3 DNA is TGTGCCAGCAGCCGAGATCAGGGGGCTTTGGTTGGAGGGGAGGGTGAAGCTTTCTTT. As protein: CASSRDQGALVGGEGEAFF. Full variable domain (missing parts from reference TRBV7-3 and TRBJ1-1): GAGVSQTPSNKVTEKGKYVELRCDPISGHTALYWYRQSLGQGPEFLIYFQGTGAADDSGLPNDRFFAVRPEGSVSTLKIQRTERGDSAVYLCASSRDQGALVGGEGEAFFGQGTRLTVV.

This clone has more than one count but fewer than ten. The genes are TRBV6-5 and TRBJ1-2, with 7 bases that match TRBD1. V gave up 5 bases and J gave up 0 bases; unmatched junction bases: 3. There are 14 residues in the CDR3. Germline CDR1 reads MNHEY; CDR2 reads SVGAGI. The CDR3 nucleotides read TGTGCCAGCAGTCGACAGGGCCCTAACTATGGCTACACCTTC. Translation gives CASSRQGPNYGYTF.

The J gene is TRBJ1-1, the V gene TRBV5-4; TRBD1 matches 8 bases. Trimming removed 3 bases from V and 4 bases from J; junction bases left unmatched: 5. Germline CDR1 and CDR2: SGHNT and YYREEE (reference sequence). This CDR3 has 14 amino acids. The CDR3 region is CASSSWGTGTEAFF. The CDR3, as DNA: TGTGCCAGCAGCTCCTGGGGGACAGGCACTGAAGCTTTCTTT.